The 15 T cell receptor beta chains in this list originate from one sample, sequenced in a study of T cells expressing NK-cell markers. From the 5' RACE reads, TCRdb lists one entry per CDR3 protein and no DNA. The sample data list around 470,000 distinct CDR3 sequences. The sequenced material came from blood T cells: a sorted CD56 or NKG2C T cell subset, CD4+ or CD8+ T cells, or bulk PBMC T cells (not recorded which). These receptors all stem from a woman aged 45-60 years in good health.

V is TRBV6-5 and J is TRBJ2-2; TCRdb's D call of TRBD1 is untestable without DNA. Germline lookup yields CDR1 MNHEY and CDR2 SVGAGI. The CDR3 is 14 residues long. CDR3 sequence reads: CASSYSGSRRGLFF.

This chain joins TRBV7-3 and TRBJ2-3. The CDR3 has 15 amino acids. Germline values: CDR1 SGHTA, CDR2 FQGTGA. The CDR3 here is CASSLAGPSTDTQYF.

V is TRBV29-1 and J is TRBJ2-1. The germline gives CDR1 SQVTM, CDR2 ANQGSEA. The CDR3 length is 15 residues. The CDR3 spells CSSDPSGSSYNEQFF.

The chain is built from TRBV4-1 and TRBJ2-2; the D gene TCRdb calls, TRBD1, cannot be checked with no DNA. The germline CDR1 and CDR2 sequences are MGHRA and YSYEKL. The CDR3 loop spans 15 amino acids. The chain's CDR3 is CASRPGGPQSGELFF.

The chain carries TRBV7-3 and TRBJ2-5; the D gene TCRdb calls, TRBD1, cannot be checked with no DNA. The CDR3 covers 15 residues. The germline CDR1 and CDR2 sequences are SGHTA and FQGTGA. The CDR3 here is CASSLGTGVYETQYF.

The CDR3 loop reads CASSARSGTGYNEQFF. J is TRBJ2-1 and V is TRBV25-1; as DNA is missing, the TRBD2 call by TCRdb cannot be tested. The CDR3 is made up of 16 amino acids. The germline CDR1 and CDR2 sequences are MGHDK and SYGVNS.

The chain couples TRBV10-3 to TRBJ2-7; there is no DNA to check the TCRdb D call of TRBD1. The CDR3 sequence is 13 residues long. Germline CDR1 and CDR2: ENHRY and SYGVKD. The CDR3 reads CAIGTGAGYEQYF.

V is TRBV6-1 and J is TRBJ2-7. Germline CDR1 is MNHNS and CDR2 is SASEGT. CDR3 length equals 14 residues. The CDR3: CASSDRGGPYEQYF.

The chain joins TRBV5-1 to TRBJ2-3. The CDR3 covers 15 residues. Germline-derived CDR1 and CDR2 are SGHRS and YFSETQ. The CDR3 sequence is CASSLGVRKTDTQYF. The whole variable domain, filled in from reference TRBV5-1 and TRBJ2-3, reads KAGVTQTPRYLIKTRGQQVTLSCSPISGHRSVSWYQQTPGQGLQFLFEYFSETQRNKGNFPGRFSGRQFSNSRSEMNVSTLELGDSALYLCASSLGVRKTDTQYFGPGTRLTVL.

This chain's CDR3 is CSVRGIQETQYF. The chain has TRBV29-1 and TRBJ2-5. This CDR3 spans 12 amino acids. CDR1 and CDR2 (germline): SQVTM, ANQGSEA.

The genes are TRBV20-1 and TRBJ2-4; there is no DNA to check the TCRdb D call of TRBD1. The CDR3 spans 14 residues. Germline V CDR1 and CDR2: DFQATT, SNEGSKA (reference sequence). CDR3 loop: CSARDQGIGNIQYF.

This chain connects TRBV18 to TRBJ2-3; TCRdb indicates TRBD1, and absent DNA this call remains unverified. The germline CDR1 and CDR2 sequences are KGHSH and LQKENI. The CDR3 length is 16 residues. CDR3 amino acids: CASSSYPGVHTDTQYF.

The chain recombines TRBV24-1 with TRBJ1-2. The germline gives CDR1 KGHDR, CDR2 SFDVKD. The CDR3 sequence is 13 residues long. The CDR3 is CATSDNLYYGYTF.

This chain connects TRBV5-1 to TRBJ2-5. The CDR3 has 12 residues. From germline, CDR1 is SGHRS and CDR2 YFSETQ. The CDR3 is CASSIEKGTQYF.

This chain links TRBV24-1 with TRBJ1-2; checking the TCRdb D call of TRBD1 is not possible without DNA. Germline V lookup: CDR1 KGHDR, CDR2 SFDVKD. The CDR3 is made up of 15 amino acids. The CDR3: CATSDLTDREDGYTF.